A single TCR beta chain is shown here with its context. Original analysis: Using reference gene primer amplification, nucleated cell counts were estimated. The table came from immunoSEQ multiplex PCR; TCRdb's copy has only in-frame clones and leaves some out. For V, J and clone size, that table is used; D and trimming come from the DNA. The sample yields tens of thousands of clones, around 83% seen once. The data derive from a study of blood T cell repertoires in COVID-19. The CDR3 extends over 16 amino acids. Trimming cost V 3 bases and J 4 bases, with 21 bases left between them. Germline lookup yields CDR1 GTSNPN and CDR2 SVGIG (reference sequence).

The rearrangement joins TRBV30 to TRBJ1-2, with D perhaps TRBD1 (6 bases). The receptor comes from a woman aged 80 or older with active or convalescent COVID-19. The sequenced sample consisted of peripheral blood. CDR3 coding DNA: TGTGCCTGGAGCGCCGATCCCGACAGGTTGATCTATGGCTACACCTTC. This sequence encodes CAWSADPDRLIYGYTF.